This T cell receptor (beta chain) was obtained from a study of cytomegalovirus exposure and HLA in healthy donors (dated by TCRdb to between 2016 and 2019). Describing the broader study: An earlier analysis of under 600 of the donors reported more than 250 Gb of sequence data and more than 90 million unique TCR beta sequences from around 200 million T cells. An early release that covered about 600 HLA-typed donors contained approximately 300 gigabases of sequencing data and around 80 million unique TCR sequences. Among the roughly 400 genotyped donors, more than 70% belonged to the genetic ancestry cluster associated with self-reported Caucasian donors. The study was designed to test whether signatures of past pathogen exposure could be identified by cataloging public T cell receptors. The T cell repertoires of some 700 subjects were profiled by immunosequencing and related to cytomegalovirus serostatus. Besides the first cohort of around 700 subjects, a separate validation cohort made up of 120 different subjects was used. The study combined high-throughput TCR immunosequencing, statistical association of individual TCRs with disease status, and machine learning to predict cytomegalovirus infection status. In a later analysis, previously published TCR beta repertoires from about 640 donors were re-analyzed and high-resolution HLA genotyping was added so that TCR occurrence patterns could be studied. The later analysis used no new phenotypic data to find candidate immune exposures, relying instead on TCR beta sequences and their occurrence across donors. An earlier analysis of fewer than 750 of the donors used high-throughput TCR beta sequencing to judge whether each TCR beta V gene segment behaved as functional or pseudogenic. Donor age, sex, ethnicity and CMV serostatus were compiled alongside the repertoire data. Genome-wide SNP genotypes for about 55% of the 666 donors were used in a later genetic analysis, which treated that subset as a discovery cohort. All discovery cohort repertoires had been generated on a single sequencing platform. Class I and class II HLA loci were covered by the typing at four-digit resolution. The number of donors typed differed by locus, with 629-630 for A, B, C, DRB1 and DQB1, more than 500 for DQA1, about 610 for DPA1, and approximately 470 for DPB1. Because of strong linkage in the cohort, four to six DR-DQ haplotypes were treated as single units for association and clustering. Across approximately 400 genotyped donors of the cohort, an average of about 200,000 unique TCR beta nucleotide sequences per donor were sequenced, and approximately 19% of those sequences were non-productive. Results and caveats for the whole study, not just this receptor: Compared with the approximately 600-donor mean, donors in an Asian-associated ancestry cluster had fewer N-insertions in productive TCRs, according to a later genetic analysis. CMV serostatus was the only immune exposure information available for the cohort. While some public TCRs were present in many individuals, most TCR sequences turned up only very rarely across donors. The authors suggested that the approach could potentially be extended to other disease states and immunological phenotypes. The cohort was sequenced for TCR beta chains only, and without alpha or paired-chain data the features that could be detected were limited. The classifier was reported to diagnose cytomegalovirus status with high specificity and sensitivity in both the original cohort and the validation cohort. At a false discovery rate of 0.05, a later analysis linked 16,951 TCR beta sequences to specific HLA alleles. In vitro tests confirmed that three of the cytomegalovirus-associated TCR beta chains recognize cytomegalovirus antigens. Presence/absence analyses assumed roughly uniform sequencing depth across donors, an assumption that may not hold. In an earlier analysis of around 600 of the donors, most TCR beta V segments appeared in productive rearrangements about 87% or about 30% of the time, broadly matching IMGT annotations. The study gave a list of 150 to 200 TCR beta chains associated with cytomegalovirus. Because counts were too low, more than 15 rarely observed V segments, including chromosome 9 orphons, were left out of the earlier analysis of 587 of the donors. In a later analysis, several top co-occurrence clusters were reported to appear linked to parvovirus B19, influenza, CMV and Epstein-Barr virus. In a later genetic analysis, a missense DCLRE1C variant was associated with V-gene and J-gene trimming of TCR beta chains, and the association was replicated in an independent cohort. According to a later analysis, most CMV-associated TCR beta chains appeared to be HLA-restricted, and the HLA associations seemed to be driven largely by CMV exposure. A group of highly shared sequence variants was considered likely to be a technical artifact of the sequencing pipeline. In a later analysis, TCR association rates were found to vary across HLA loci, with the most associated TCRs seen for DRB1 alleles and the fewest for HLA-C alleles. HLA typing was unavailable for some donors at each locus, so association tests used only the typed subset. Correlated functional status among segregating V segments might reflect linkage disequilibrium, but an unknown experimental factor could not be ruled out. A further reported finding was that TCR beta sequences accurately predicted the HLA-A and HLA-B alleles for most subjects in the first cohort. Assigning TCR associations to individual alleles was difficult when HLA alleles, especially DR and DQ, strongly co-occurred. Compared with equally common non-associated chains, HLA-associated TCR beta chains in a later analysis were more clonally expanded and had lower generation probabilities.

Points on this clone: There is no known antigen for this receptor. Nothing much larger sits one base from this clone, and base qualities are not available.

Receptor amplification or capture employed the immunoSEQ multiplex PCR assay. The multiplex PCR relied on a mix of 60 forward primers for TCR Vbeta segments and 13 reverse primers for TCR Jbeta segments. The CDR3 region of rearranged TCR beta genes was amplified from genomic DNA with a multiplex PCR assay. The amplified TCR beta libraries were sequenced on the Illumina HiSeq System as 87-base-pair reads. As for the original processing: Across the roughly 670 repertoires, a later analysis counted about 81 million unique TCR beta chains, some 11 million of which were shared by at least two donors. A nearest-neighbor algorithm error-corrected the raw reads and collapsed the reads into unique sequences, merging closely related sequences to remove PCR and sequencing errors. Alignment of CDR3 sequences to IMGT reference sequences was used to assign V, D and J gene segments. For a sequence to be retained, a match of at least six nucleotides to both a V gene segment and a J gene segment was required. A rearrangement was called productive if the CDR3 had no stop codons and remained in frame with V and J, and every other rearrangement was called non-productive. Following IMGT convention, CDR3 was defined as the stretch from the second conserved V-encoded cysteine to the conserved J-encoded phenylalanine. The earlier analysis of some 600 of the donors excluded sequences that lacked an unambiguous match to a single V gene segment. In an earlier analysis of several hundred of the donors, V segments were called functional above 56.7% productive rearrangements and were called segregating when the between-donor standard deviation exceeded 5%. A statistical classification framework was built to diagnose cytomegalovirus status from the catalog of TCR beta chain sequences. In a later analysis, V and J genes were assigned by comparing TCR nucleotide sequences against IMGT/GENE-DB human TR gene sequences. Using the TCRdist pipeline, a later analysis assigned CDR3 sequences along with most-parsimonious VDJ recombination scenarios. A later analysis defined each TCR beta chain by its CDR3 amino acid sequence plus V-gene family, and excluded reads lacking a unique V-gene family. In a later analysis, nearly 600 highly shared, low-generation-probability nucleotide sequences were removed to address suspected cross-contamination and a sequencing artifact. In a later analysis, a clonal expansion index for each public chain was calculated from normalized within-repertoire ranks of inferred template counts. In a later analysis, generation probabilities were computed using a VDJ recombination model fitted to out-of-frame rearrangements, and the results were checked against IGoR. In a later analysis, hypergeometric tests were used to score TCR-TCR, TCR-HLA and TCR-CMV co-occurrence, with a repertoire-size bias correction applied to TCR pairs. A later analysis estimated false discovery rates by permuting HLA or CMV assignments 20 times. In a later analysis, co-occurring TCRs were grouped with DBSCAN, and TCRdist sequence similarity was added when clustering was performed within HLA-allele-positive subsets. For co-occurrence clustering, repertoires with fewer than 30,000 or more than 120,000 public chains were excluded, along with 5 or 6 repertoires with anomalous nucleotide sharing. TCRdb took over this immuneACCESS table, retaining in-frame rearrangements with V and J assigned. Such tables are incomplete; in checked studies, under half of the missing clones stem from an unresolved V gene, and the remainder is unexplained. D and trimming come from the DNA, and the V and J calls and clone size come from that table. The sample table holds about 150,000 clones, of which approximately 82% were seen once. The biggest ten clones account for over 1.5% of the sample.

In total, 630 or so healthy bone marrow donors made up the cohort. Cohort members were all nominally healthy when sampled, although unrecorded immune exposures were likely present. The donor tested CMV seronegative, placing the donor among the 350 to 400 seronegative members of the cohort. A peripheral blood sample was collected from each donor, and TCR beta sequencing was performed on peripheral blood mononuclear cells. The Qiagen DNeasy Blood Extraction Kit was used to extract genomic DNA from the blood cell samples. This TCR was recovered from a man aged 35 to 55 in good health and CMV-seronegative. Sequenced input: PBMCs.

The DNA reads TGTGCCAGCAGCTTAGGGTGGCAGGGGGCCAATTCACCCCTCCACTTT. Translated, it gives CASSLGWQGANSPLHF. This chain is built from TRBV5-5 and TRBJ1-6; 8 nucleotides in the junction match TRBD1. The CDR3 starts with the cysteine, ends with the phenylalanine, and has 16 residues. The CDR3 DNA has 48 bases and is translated from base 1. The V end gives up 2 bases and the J end 7 bases, leaving 8 bases in the junction not matched to a gene. Reading the germline V gene (reference sequence) gives CDR1 SGHKS and CDR2 YYEKEE.